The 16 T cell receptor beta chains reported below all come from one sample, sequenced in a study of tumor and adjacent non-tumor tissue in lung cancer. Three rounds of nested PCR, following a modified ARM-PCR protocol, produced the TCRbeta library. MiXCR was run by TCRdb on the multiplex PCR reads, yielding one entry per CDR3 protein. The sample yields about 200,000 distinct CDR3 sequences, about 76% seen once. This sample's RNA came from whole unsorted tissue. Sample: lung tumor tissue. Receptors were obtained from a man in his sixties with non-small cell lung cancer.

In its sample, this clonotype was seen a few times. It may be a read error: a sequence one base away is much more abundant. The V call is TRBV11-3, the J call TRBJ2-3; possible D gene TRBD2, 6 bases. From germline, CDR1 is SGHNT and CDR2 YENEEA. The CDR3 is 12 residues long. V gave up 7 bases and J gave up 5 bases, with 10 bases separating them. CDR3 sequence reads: CASNQGGDTQYF. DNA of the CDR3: TGTGCCAGCAACCAGGGAGGAGATACGCAGTATTTT.

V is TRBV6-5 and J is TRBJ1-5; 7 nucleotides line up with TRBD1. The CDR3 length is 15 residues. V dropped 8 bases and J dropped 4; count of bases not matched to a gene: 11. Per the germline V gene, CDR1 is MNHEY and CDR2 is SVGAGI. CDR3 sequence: CASGDSAQGNQPQHF. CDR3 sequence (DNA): TGTGCCAGCGGGGACTCAGCACAGGGGAATCAGCCCCAGCATTTT.

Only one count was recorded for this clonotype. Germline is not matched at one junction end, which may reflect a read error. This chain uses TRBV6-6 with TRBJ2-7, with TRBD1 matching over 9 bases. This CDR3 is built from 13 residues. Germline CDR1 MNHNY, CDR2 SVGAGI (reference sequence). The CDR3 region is CANSHRTGDEQYF. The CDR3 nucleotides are TGTGCCAACAGTCACCGGACAGGGGACGAGCAGTACTTC.

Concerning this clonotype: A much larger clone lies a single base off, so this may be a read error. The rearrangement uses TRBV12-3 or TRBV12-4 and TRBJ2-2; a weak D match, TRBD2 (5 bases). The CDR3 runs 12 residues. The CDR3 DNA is TGTGCCAGCAGTTTTTCGGCCGGGGAGCAGTTTTTT. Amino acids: CASSFSAGEQFF.

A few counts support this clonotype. CDR3 nucleotide sequence: TGTGCCAGCAGCCCCCGGGGAGGCCGTGGGCCCCAGCATTTT. This encodes CASSPRGGRGPQHF. V and J are TRBV6-2 or TRBV6-3 and TRBJ1-5; D remains unclear. Trimming shortened V by 6 bases and J by 9 bases, and 18 bases separated the two germline ends. Germline-derived CDR1 and CDR2 are MNHEY and SVGEGT. This CDR3 region has 14 residues.

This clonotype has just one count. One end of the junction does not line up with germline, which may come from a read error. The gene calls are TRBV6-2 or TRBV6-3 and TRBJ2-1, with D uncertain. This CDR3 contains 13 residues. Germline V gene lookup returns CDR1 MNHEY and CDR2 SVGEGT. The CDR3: CANSYPGLREQFF. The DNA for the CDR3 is TGTGCCAACAGTTATCCAGGATTACGTGAGCAGTTCTTC.

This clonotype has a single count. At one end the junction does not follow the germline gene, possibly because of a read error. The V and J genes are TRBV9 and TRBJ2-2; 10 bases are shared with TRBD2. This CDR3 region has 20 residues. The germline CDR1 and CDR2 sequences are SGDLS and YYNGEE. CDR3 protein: CVSSSARGASGGFATGELFF. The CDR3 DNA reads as TGTGTCAGCAGCAGCGCGAGGGGCGCTAGCGGGGGCTTCGCCACCGGGGAGCTGTTTTTT.

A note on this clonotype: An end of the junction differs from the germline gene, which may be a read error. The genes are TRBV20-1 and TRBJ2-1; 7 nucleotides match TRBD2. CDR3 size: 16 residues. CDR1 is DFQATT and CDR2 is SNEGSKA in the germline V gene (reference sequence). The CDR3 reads CNAFSRGGSSYNEQFF. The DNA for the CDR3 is TGCAATGCTTTCTCTCGGGGCGGGAGCTCCTACAATGAACAGTTCTTC.

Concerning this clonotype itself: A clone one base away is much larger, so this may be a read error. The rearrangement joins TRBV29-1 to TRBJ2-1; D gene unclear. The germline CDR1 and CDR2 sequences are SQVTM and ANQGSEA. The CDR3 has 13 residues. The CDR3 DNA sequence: TGCAGCGCCCGGGCGGTGGGGTACAGTGAGCAGTTCTTC. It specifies CSARAVGYSEQFF.

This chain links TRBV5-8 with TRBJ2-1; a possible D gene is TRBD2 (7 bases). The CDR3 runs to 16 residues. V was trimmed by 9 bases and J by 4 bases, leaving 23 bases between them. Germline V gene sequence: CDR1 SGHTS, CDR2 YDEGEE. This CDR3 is CANILEGGAVYNEQFF. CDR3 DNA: TGTGCCAACATCTTGGAAGGGGGGGCGGTTTACAATGAGCAGTTCTTC.

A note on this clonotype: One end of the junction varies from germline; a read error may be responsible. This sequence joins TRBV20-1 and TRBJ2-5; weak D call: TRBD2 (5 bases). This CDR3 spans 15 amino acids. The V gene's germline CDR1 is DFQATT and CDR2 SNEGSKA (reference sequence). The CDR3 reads CSARGETRRQETQYF. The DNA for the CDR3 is TGCAGTGCTAGAGGGGAGACACGGAGGCAAGAGACCCAGTACTTT.

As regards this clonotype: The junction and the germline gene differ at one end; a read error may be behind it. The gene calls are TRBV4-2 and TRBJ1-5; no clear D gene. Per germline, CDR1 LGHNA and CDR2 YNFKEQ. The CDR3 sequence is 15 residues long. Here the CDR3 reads CASGQVEDSNLPLHF. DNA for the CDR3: TGTGCCAGCGGCCAAGTGGAAGATAGCAATTTGCCCCTGCATTTT.

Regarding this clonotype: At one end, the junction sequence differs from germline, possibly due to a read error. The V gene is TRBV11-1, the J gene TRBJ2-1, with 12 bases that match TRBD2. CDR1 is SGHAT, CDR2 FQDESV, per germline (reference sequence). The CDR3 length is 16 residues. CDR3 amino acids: CASSLLAGGIYNEKFF. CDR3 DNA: TGTGCCAGCAGCCTACTAGCGGGGGGTATCTACAATGAGAAGTTCTTC.

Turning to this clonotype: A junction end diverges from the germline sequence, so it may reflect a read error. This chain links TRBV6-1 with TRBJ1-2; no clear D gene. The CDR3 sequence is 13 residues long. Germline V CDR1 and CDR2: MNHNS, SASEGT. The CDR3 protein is CASRVGLFNGYIF. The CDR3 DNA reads TGTGCCAGCAGGGTAGGGCTTTTCAATGGCTACATCTTC.

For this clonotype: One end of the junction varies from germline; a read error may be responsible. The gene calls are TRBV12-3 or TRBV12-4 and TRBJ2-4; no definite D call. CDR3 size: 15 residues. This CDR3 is CASNLKLGAKNIQYF. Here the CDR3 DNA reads TGTGCTAGCAATTTAAAACTTGGGGCCAAAAACATTCAGTACTTC.

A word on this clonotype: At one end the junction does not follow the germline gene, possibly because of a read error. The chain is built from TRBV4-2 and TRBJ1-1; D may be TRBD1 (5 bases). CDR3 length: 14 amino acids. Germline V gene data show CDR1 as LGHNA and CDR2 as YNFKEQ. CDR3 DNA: TGTGCCGGCAGCCAACCGGGGGGAAACACTGAGGCTTTCTTT. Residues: CAGSQPGGNTEAFF.